The 11 T cell receptor beta chains below were found in one sample sequenced in a study of cytomegalovirus exposure and HLA in healthy donors. Profiled with immunoSEQ multiplex PCR; TCRdb holds only in-frame clones, not every one. The sample shows some 290,000 clones, over 75% of them seen only once. The specimen sequenced was PBMCs. These receptor sequences come from a man aged 25 to 45 in good health and CMV-seronegative.

CDR3 sequence reads: CASSDSSTGKYTGELFF. As DNA, the CDR3 is TGTGCCAGCAGTGACTCGTCGACAGGGAAGTACACCGGGGAGCTGTTTTTT. The rearrangement uses TRBV6-4 and TRBJ2-2, with 7 bases lining up with TRBD1. CDR3 length: 17 amino acids. Germline V lookup: CDR1 MRHNA, CDR2 SNTAGT. Germline trimming cut 0 bases from V and 3 bases from J; bases unmatched to any gene: 7.

The gene calls are TRBV9 and TRBJ2-5; 8 nucleotides agree with TRBD1. This CDR3 region has 14 residues. The V and J ends lost 4 bases and 5 bases, in that order; junction bases with no gene match: 7. Germline V lookup: CDR1 SGDLS, CDR2 YYNGEE. Here the CDR3 reads CASSPRDRSETQYF. CDR3 sequence (DNA): TGTGCCAGCAGCCCGCGGGACAGGTCGGAGACCCAGTACTTC.

V and J are TRBV27 and TRBJ2-2; 8 nucleotides line up with TRBD1. The J segment lost 4 bases and the V segment lost 2 bases, leaving 3 bases of the junction unmatched. This CDR3 comprises 15 residues. Germline CDR1 reads MNHEY; CDR2 reads SMNVEV (reference sequence). The CDR3 DNA reads TGTGCCAGCAGTTTAAGGACAGGGCCCACCGGGGAGCTGTTTTTT. This gives the protein CASSLRTGPTGELFF.

CDR3 nucleotide sequence: TGTGCCAGCAGCACCCGGACTAGCGGGGGGGCCGAGTTCTTC. This translates into CASSTRTSGGAEFF. The rearrangement uses TRBV11-2 and TRBJ2-1; 15 bases match TRBD2. Germline-derived CDR1 and CDR2 are SGHAT and FQNNGV. V was pared by 5 bases and J by 14 bases, with 7 bases of the junction left unmatched. The CDR3 runs 14 residues.

There are a few counts of this clone. The chain links TRBV29-1 to TRBJ2-3; 9 bases agree with TRBD2. This CDR3 spans 16 amino acids. V was clipped by 3 bases and J by 2 bases; unmatched bases: 9. Germline values: CDR1 SQVTM, CDR2 ANQGSEA. CDR3 region: CSVDDISGGNTDTQYF. The CDR3 DNA sequence: TGCAGCGTTGACGACATTAGCGGGGGTAACACAGATACGCAGTATTTT.

J is TRBJ1-2 and V is TRBV20-1; a weak D match, TRBD1 (5 bases). The germline V gene has CDR1 DFQATT and CDR2 SNEGSKA (reference sequence). The CDR3 is 11 amino acids. The V gene lost 2 bases and the J gene lost 6 bases, with 7 bases spanning the gap. The CDR3 sequence is CSARTTDGYTF. The DNA for the CDR3 is TGCAGTGCTAGAACGACAGATGGCTACACCTTC.

The CDR3 region has the DNA TGTGCCAGCAGGGGACAGAATTACTATGGCTACACCTTC. The encoded protein is CASRGQNYYGYTF. The rearrangement joins TRBV6-6 to TRBJ1-2, with 7 bases aligning to TRBD1. Germline V gene data show CDR1 as MNHNY and CDR2 as SVGAGI (reference sequence). The CDR3 has 13 residues. J was trimmed by 3 bases and V by 6 bases; bases with no gene match: 4.

This clone has just one count. V gene TRBV27 combines with J gene TRBJ1-5; 9 bases match TRBD1. V lost 10 bases, J lost 1 base, and 11 bases stayed unmatched. In germline, CDR1 is MNHEY, CDR2 SMNVEV (reference sequence). CDR3 length: 16 residues. CDR3 protein: CAIGRQGGESNQPQHF. The DNA of the CDR3 is TGTGCCATCGGTCGACAGGGGGGAGAAAGCAATCAGCCCCAGCATTTT.

This clone was recorded once. This chain uses TRBV7-8 with TRBJ1-2, with D perhaps matching TRBD1 (5 bases). The CDR3 is 15 amino acids. Between the trimmed V and J ends, which lost 0 bases and 2 bases, there was a span of 10 bases. Per the germline V gene, CDR1 is SGHVS and CDR2 is FQNEAQ. CDR3 in DNA: TGTGCCAGCAGCTTAGCCGACCGACAGAACTATGGCTACACCTTC. It yields the protein CASSLADRQNYGYTF.

This clone was counted a few times. Other DNA sequences in this specimen translate into the identical CDR3. This chain joins TRBV19 and TRBJ2-7; a weak D match, TRBD1 (5 bases). The V gene lost 0 bases and the J gene lost 1 base, with 7 bases spanning the gap. The germline CDR1 and CDR2 sequences are LNHDA and SQIVND (reference sequence). The CDR3 spans 14 residues. The CDR3 nucleotides are TGTGCCAGTAGTATAGATAGGGGTTCCTACGAGCAGTACTTC. Amino acids: CASSIDRGSYEQYF.

This sequence joins TRBV7-9 and TRBJ1-2; 7 bases match TRBD1. The junction had 9 bases not matched to a gene; V was cut back by 5 bases and J by 3 bases. Germline V gene data show CDR1 as SEHNR and CDR2 as FQNEAQ (reference sequence). The CDR3 sequence is 15 residues long. The DNA of the CDR3 is TGTGCCAGCAGCAGAAGGGACAGAAGAGACTATGGCTACACCTTC. This codes for CASSRRDRRDYGYTF.